These T cell receptor beta chains were read from a single sample in a study of blood T cell repertoires in COVID-19. Measured with immunoSEQ multiplex PCR; TCRdb has only the in-frame clones, and not every one. Among roughly 170,000 clones listed, approximately 80% were seen once. The sample consisted of PBMCs or T cells enriched from blood (not recorded which). The source is a woman in her fifties or sixties who had recovered from COVID-19. Each CDR3 is given with its conserved first and last residue. Each record gives: CDR3 protein, CDR3 DNA, D gene, V gene, clone size, J gene. The D gene is left open where the match is weak. Rows give clone size only sometimes, using once, few, many, or a class for an expanded clone.

CDR3 protein: CAWSGGLFYEQYF
CDR3 DNA: TGTGCCTGGAGTGGCGGCCTATTTTACGAGCAGTACTTC
D gene: .
V gene: TRBV30
clone size: .
J gene: TRBJ2-7

CDR3 protein: CASSLQGHSPEAFF
CDR3 DNA: TGTGCCAGCAGCTTGCAGGGCCATAGCCCTGAAGCTTTCTTT
D gene: .
V gene: TRBV7-3
clone size: .
J gene: TRBJ1-1

CDR3 protein: CASSIGWDGYTF
CDR3 DNA: TGTGCCAGCAGCATCGGGTGGGATGGCTACACCTTC
D gene: .
V gene: TRBV5-4
clone size: .
J gene: TRBJ1-2

CDR3 protein: CASSLGTSGSNEQFF
CDR3 DNA: TGCGCCAGCAGCTTGGGGACTAGCGGGAGCAATGAGCAGTTCTTC
D gene: TRBD2
V gene: TRBV5-1
clone size: .
J gene: TRBJ2-1

CDR3 protein: CASSLGPQGSPLHF
CDR3 DNA: TGTGCCAGCAGCTTGGGGCCCCAGGGTTCACCCCTCCACTTT
D gene: .
V gene: TRBV5-6
clone size: many
J gene: TRBJ1-6

CDR3 protein: CASSYPPGSPLHF
CDR3 DNA: TGTGCCAGCAGTTACCCGCCCGGTTCACCCCTCCACTTT
D gene: .
V gene: TRBV6-5
clone size: .
J gene: TRBJ1-6

CDR3 protein: CASRSLAGPNYEQYF
CDR3 DNA: TGCGCCAGCAGAAGTTTAGCGGGACCAAACTACGAGCAGTACTTC
D gene: TRBD2
V gene: TRBV5-1
clone size: .
J gene: TRBJ2-7

CDR3 protein: CASSQGWQGRNTIYF
CDR3 DNA: TGTGCCAGCAGCCAAGGCTGGCAGGGGCGAAACACCATATATTTT
D gene: .
V gene: TRBV3-1/TRBV3-2
clone size: .
J gene: TRBJ1-3

CDR3 protein: CASRVEGSTNEKLFF
CDR3 DNA: TGTGCCAGCCGAGTGGAGGGGTCAACTAATGAAAAACTGTTTTTT
D gene: .
V gene: TRBV2
clone size: .
J gene: TRBJ1-4

CDR3 protein: CASSHLGTSGRVHEQYF
CDR3 DNA: TGTGCCAGCAGCCACCTGGGGACTAGCGGGAGGGTCCACGAGCAGTACTTC
D gene: TRBD2
V gene: TRBV3-1/TRBV3-2
clone size: .
J gene: TRBJ2-7

CDR3 protein: CASSRAGGSYEQYF
CDR3 DNA: TGTGCCAGCTCTCGGGCCGGGGGATCCTACGAGCAGTACTTC
D gene: .
V gene: TRBV6-5
clone size: .
J gene: TRBJ2-7

CDR3 protein: CASSQQGYGFLTEAFF
CDR3 DNA: TGCGCCAGCAGCCAACAGGGGTATGGGTTTTTAACTGAAGCTTTCTTT
D gene: .
V gene: TRBV4-3
clone size: .
J gene: TRBJ1-1

CDR3 protein: CASSFSSENTEAFF
CDR3 DNA: TGTGCCAGCAGCTTCTCCAGCGAGAACACTGAAGCTTTCTTT
D gene: .
V gene: TRBV11-2
clone size: few
J gene: TRBJ1-1

CDR3 protein: CASSETGPYEQYF
CDR3 DNA: TGCGCCAGCAGTGAAACAGGTCCCTACGAGCAGTACTTC
D gene: .
V gene: TRBV10-2
clone size: .
J gene: TRBJ2-7

CDR3 protein: CASSLVSTGELFF
CDR3 DNA: TGCGCCAGCAGCTTAGTCAGCACCGGGGAGCTGTTTTTT
D gene: .
V gene: TRBV5-1
clone size: .
J gene: TRBJ2-2

CDR3 protein: CASSTRRGTPNADTQYF
CDR3 DNA: TGTGCCAGCAGCACCCGGCGCGGGACTCCAAACGCAGATACGCAGTATTTT
D gene: .
V gene: TRBV2
clone size: .
J gene: TRBJ2-3

CDR3 protein: CASRGTANTGELFF
CDR3 DNA: TGTGCCAGCAGGGGGACAGCGAACACCGGGGAGCTGTTTTTT
D gene: TRBD1
V gene: TRBV27
clone size: .
J gene: TRBJ2-2

CDR3 protein: CASSLYLDSRQTQYF
CDR3 DNA: TGTGCCAGCAGCTTATACTTGGACAGCCGGCAGACCCAGTACTTC
D gene: .
V gene: TRBV7-8
clone size: few
J gene: TRBJ2-5

CDR3 protein: CVRSPPGAGQRPSGANVLTF
CDR3 DNA: TGTGTCAGAAGCCCTCCGGGGGCGGGACAGCGGCCCTCTGGGGCCAACGTCCTGACTTTC
D gene: .
V gene: TRBV7-5
clone size: .
J gene: TRBJ2-6